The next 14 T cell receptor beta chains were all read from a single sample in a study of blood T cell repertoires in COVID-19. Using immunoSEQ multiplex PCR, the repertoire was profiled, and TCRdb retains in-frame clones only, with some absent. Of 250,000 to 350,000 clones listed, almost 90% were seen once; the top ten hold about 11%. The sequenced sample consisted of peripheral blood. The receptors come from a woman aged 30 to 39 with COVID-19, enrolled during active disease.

CDR3 coding DNA: TGCAGTGCTAGTGCCGGGGGGAGAAGTCAGCCCCAGCATTTT. This translates into CSASAGGRSQPQHF. The J gene is TRBJ1-5, the V gene TRBV20-1; D might be TRBD1 (5 bases). Trimming removed 3 bases from V and 6 bases from J, with 15 bases in between. CDR3 length: 14 residues. Germline V gives CDR1 DFQATT, CDR2 SNEGSKA (reference sequence).

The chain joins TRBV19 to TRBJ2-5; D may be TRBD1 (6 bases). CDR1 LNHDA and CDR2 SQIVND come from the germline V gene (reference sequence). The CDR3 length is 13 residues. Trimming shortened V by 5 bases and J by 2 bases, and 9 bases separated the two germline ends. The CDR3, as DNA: TGTGCCAGTAGTTCAGGACAGCAAGAGACCCAGTACTTC. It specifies CASSSGQQETQYF.

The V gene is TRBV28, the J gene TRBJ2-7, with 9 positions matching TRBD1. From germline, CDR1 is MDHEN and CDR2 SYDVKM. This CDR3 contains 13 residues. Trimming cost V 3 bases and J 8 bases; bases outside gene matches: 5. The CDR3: CASSFWDRAQQYF. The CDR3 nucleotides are TGTGCCAGCAGTTTTTGGGACAGGGCACAGCAGTACTTC.

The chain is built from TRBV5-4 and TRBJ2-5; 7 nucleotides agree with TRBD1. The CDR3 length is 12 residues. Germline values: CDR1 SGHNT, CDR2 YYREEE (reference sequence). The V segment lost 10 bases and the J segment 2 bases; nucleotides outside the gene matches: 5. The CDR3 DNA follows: TGTGCCCAACCAGGGGGACAAGAGACCCAGTACTTC. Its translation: CAQPGGQETQYF.

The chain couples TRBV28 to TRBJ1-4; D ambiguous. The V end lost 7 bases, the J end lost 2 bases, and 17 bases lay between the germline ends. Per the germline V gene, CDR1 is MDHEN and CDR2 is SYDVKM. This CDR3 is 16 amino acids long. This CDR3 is CASMGSGGPTNEKLFF. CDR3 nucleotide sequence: TGTGCCAGCATGGGTTCTGGAGGACCCACTAATGAAAAACTGTTTTTT.

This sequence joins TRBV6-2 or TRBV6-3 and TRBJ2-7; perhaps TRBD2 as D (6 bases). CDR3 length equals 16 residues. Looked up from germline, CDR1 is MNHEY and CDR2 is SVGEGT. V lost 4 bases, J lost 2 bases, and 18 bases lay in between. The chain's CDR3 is CASSSPLNRRAYEQYF. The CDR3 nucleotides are TGTGCCAGCAGTTCCCCACTCAATCGGAGGGCCTACGAGCAGTACTTC.

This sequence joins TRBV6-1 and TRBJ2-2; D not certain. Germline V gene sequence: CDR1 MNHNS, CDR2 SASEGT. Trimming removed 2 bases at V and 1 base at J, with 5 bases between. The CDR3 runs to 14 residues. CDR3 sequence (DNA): TGTGCCAGCAGTGAAATCTTGAACACCGGGGAGCTGTTTTTT. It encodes CASSEILNTGELFF.

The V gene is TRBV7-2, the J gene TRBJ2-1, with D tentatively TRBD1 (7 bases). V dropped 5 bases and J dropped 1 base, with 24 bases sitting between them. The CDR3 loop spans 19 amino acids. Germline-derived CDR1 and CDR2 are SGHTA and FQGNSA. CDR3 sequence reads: CASSGGTASAVPSYNEQFF. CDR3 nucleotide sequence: TGTGCCAGCAGCGGCGGGACAGCCTCGGCGGTCCCGTCCTACAATGAGCAGTTCTTC.

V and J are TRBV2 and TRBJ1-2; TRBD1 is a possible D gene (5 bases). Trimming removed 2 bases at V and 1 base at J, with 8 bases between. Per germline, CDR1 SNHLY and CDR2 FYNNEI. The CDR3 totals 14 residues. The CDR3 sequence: CASSEYGGNYGYTF. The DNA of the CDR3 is TGTGCCAGCAGTGAATACGGGGGTAACTATGGCTACACCTTC.

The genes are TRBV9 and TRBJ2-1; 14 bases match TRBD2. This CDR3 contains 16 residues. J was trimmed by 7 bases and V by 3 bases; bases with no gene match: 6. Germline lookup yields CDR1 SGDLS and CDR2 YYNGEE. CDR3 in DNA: TGTGCCAGCAGCGCCGGGACTAGCGGGAGCAAGAATGAGCAGTTCTTC. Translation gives CASSAGTSGSKNEQFF.

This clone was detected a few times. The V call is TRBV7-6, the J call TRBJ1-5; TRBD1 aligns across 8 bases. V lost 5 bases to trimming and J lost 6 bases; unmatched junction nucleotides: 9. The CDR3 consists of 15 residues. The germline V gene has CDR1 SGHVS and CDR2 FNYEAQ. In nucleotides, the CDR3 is TGTGCCAGCAGCCCACTGACAGGGGTTAGTCAGCCCCAGCATTTT. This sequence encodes CASSPLTGVSQPQHF.

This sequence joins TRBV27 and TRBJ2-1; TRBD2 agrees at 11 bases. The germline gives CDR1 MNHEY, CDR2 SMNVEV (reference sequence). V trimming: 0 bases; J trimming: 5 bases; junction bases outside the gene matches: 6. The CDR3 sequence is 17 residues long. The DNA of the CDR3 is TGTGCCAGCAGTTTATCGCGACTAGCGGGAATCCACAATGAGCAGTTCTTC. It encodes CASSLSRLAGIHNEQFF.

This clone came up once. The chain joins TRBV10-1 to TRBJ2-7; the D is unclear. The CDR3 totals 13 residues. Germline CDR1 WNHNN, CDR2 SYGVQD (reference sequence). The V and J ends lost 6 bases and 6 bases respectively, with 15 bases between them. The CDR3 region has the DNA TGCGCCAGCAGCCTAGACTTTTTGGGCGAGCAGTACTTC. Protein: CASSLDFLGEQYF.

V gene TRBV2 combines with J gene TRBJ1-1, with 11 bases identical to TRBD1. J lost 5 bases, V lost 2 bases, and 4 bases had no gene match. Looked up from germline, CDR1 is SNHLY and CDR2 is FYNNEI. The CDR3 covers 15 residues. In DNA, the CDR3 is TGTGCCAGCAGTGAAATGGGACAGGGGGGTACTGAAGCTTTCTTT. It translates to CASSEMGQGGTEAFF.